One sample yielded the 27 T cell receptor beta chains listed below, sequenced in a study of blood T cell repertoires in COVID-19 (dated by TCRdb to about 2020). Library preparation employed the immunoSEQ multiplex PCR assay. TCRdb's version of the immuneACCESS table is confined to in-frame rearrangements and falls short of the full clone set. An unresolved V gene accounts for under half of the shortfall where checked; the remainder is of unknown origin. A total of some 93,000 clones appear in this sample, around 80% of them only once. Of the sample, more than 9% falls within the top ten clones. Sample: peripheral blood. Receptors were obtained from a man aged 65 to 85 with acute or convalescent COVID-19.

This chain uses TRBV7-2 with TRBJ2-2; the D gene is possibly TRBD2 (6 bases). There are 17 residues in the CDR3. Germline values: CDR1 SGHTA, CDR2 FQGNSA. Trimming removed 3 bases at V and 7 bases at J, with 21 bases between. As DNA, the CDR3 is TGTGCCAGCAGCTTGAGTCTATCGGGAGATGGAGACGGGGAGCTGTTTTTT. Translated, it gives CASSLSLSGDGDGELFF.

The chain joins TRBV24-1 to TRBJ2-5; D might be TRBD1 (6 bases). The CDR3 has 15 residues. CDR1 and CDR2 from the germline V gene are KGHDR and SFDVKD. Trimming shortened V by 3 bases and J by 5 bases, and 15 bases separated the two germline ends. The CDR3 DNA reads as TGTGCCACCAGTGATGCATTAGCGAGGGGGGAGACCCAGTACTTC. Its protein product is CATSDALARGETQYF.

The V and J genes are TRBV19 and TRBJ1-1; 8 positions match TRBD1. The CDR3 has 14 amino acids. CDR1 and CDR2 (germline): LNHDA, SQIVND (reference sequence). Trimming cost V 4 bases and J 7 bases; bases outside gene matches: 8. CDR3 in amino acids: CASSNPGQGSEAFF. CDR3 bases: TGTGCCAGTAGTAACCCTGGACAGGGCAGTGAAGCTTTCTTT.

The chain has TRBV24-1 and TRBJ1-5; D is perhaps TRBD1 (5 bases). V lost 5 bases, J lost 6 bases, and 10 bases lay in between. Germline CDR1 KGHDR, CDR2 SFDVKD. The CDR3 spans 13 residues. Written as DNA, the CDR3 is TGTGCCACCAGTGCTCAGGGAGGTCAGCCCCAGCATTTT. As protein: CATSAQGGQPQHF.

The table lists this clone with a few counts. The rearrangement links TRBV7-9 to TRBJ1-2; 9 nucleotides agree with TRBD1. This CDR3 is 14 amino acids long. Unmatched junction bases numbered 7, after V lost 4 bases and J lost 7 bases. CDR1 is SEHNR and CDR2 is FQNEAQ in the germline V gene (reference sequence). The CDR3 here is CASSSQGALGGYTF. The DNA for the CDR3 is TGTGCCAGCAGCTCACAGGGGGCGTTGGGTGGCTACACCTTC.

This clone was seen only a few times. V usage is TRBV9 and J usage is TRBJ2-5; 7 bases map to TRBD1. J gave up 5 bases and V 0 bases, and 4 bases lay outside the gene matches. Per germline, CDR1 SGDLS and CDR2 YYNGEE. CDR3 length: 14 residues. The CDR3 DNA follows: TGTGCCAGCAGCGTAGAAGGGGGCTATGAGACCCAGTACTTC. It translates to CASSVEGGYETQYF.

V usage is TRBV29-1 and J usage is TRBJ1-5, with D tentatively TRBD1 (6 bases). This CDR3 comprises 13 residues. V lost 4 bases and J lost 5, with 12 bases in between. Looked up from germline, CDR1 is SQVTM and CDR2 is ANQGSEA. The CDR3 coding sequence is TGCAGCGTTGGGGCAGGGGAGCATCAGCCCCAGCATTTT. Translated: CSVGAGEHQPQHF.

The chain recombines TRBV7-2 with TRBJ2-3; D not resolved. V gave up 1 base and J gave up 5 bases, with 7 bases separating them. The CDR3 is 13 residues long. The germline gives CDR1 SGHTA, CDR2 FQGNSA. The CDR3 sequence is CASSLDFKDTQYF. CDR3 bases: TGTGCCAGCAGCTTAGATTTCAAAGATACGCAGTATTTT.

This sequence joins TRBV7-2 and TRBJ1-5; D not certain. The germline V gene has CDR1 SGHTA and CDR2 FQGNSA. The germline V and J ends were trimmed by 5 bases and 0 bases, with 11 bases remaining between them. The CDR3 is 15 residues long. The CDR3 DNA is TGTGCCAGCAGCGGTCGGGGATATAGCAATCAGCCCCAGCATTTT. This gives the protein CASSGRGYSNQPQHF.

This clone was picked up a small number of times. This chain joins TRBV6-5 and TRBJ2-1; D is possibly TRBD2 (7 bases). The CDR3 is made up of 14 amino acids. Trimming left V 7 bases short and J 2 bases short, with 12 bases between. CDR1 and CDR2 from the germline V gene are MNHEY and SVGAGI. The CDR3 bases are TGTGCCAGCACCCCGGGGGGCCCCTACAATGAGCAGTTCTTC. Its protein is CASTPGGPYNEQFF.

This sequence joins TRBV6-5 and TRBJ1-5; weak D call: TRBD1 (5 bases). The CDR3 runs 16 residues. Trimming shortened V by 0 bases and J by 1 base, and 10 bases separated the two germline ends. Germline assignment: CDR1 MNHEY and CDR2 SVGAGI. The DNA for the CDR3 is TGTGCCAGCAGTTACTCTGGGGGGGGAAGCAATCAGCCCCAGCATTTT. Its translation is CASSYSGGGSNQPQHF.

J is TRBJ1-5 and V is TRBV11-2; D not resolved. V was pared by 2 bases and J by 4 bases, with 6 bases between. The CDR3 sequence is 13 residues long. Germline CDR1 and CDR2: SGHAT and FQNNGV. The CDR3: CASSLFGNQPQHF. Written as DNA, the CDR3 is TGTGCCAGCAGCTTATTCGGTAATCAGCCCCAGCATTTT.

The chain is built from TRBV19 and TRBJ1-5, with 9 bases matching TRBD1. Trimming removed 0 bases from V and 0 bases from J; junction bases left unmatched: 15. The CDR3 has 21 residues. CDR1 and CDR2 from the germline V gene are LNHDA and SQIVND (reference sequence). Written as DNA, the CDR3 is TGTGCCAGTAGTATAGATGACCCGGGACAGGGTACCTTTTATAGCAATCAGCCCCAGCATTTT. Translation: CASSIDDPGQGTFYSNQPQHF.

This chain joins TRBV5-1 and TRBJ2-1; D not certain. V was pared by 4 bases and J by 0 bases, with 11 bases between. CDR1 is SGHRS, CDR2 YFSETQ, per germline. The CDR3 is 15 amino acids. The CDR3 here is CASSPPGISYNEQFF. The CDR3 DNA is TGCGCCAGCAGCCCTCCGGGTATCTCCTACAATGAGCAGTTCTTC. Filled out from reference TRBV5-1 and TRBJ2-1, the complete variable domain reads KAGVTQTPRYLIKTRGQQVTLSCSPISGHRSVSWYQQTPGQGLQFLFEYFSETQRNKGNFPGRFSGRQFSNSRSEMNVSTLELGDSALYLCASSPPGISYNEQFFGPGTRLTVL.

CDR3 nucleotide sequence: TGTGCCAGCAGCCAAGAATGGAGCGGGGGAGAATACGAGCAGTACTTC. Protein product: CASSQEWSGGEYEQYF. The rearrangement links TRBV4-2 to TRBJ2-7; 8 bases line up with TRBD2. This CDR3 is built from 16 residues. In germline, CDR1 is LGHNA, CDR2 YNFKEQ. V lost 0 bases to trimming and J lost 4 bases; unmatched junction nucleotides: 8.

About this clone: This specimen includes other DNA sequences encoding the same CDR3. The rearrangement uses TRBV5-1 and TRBJ2-1, with 9 bases that match TRBD2. Looked up from germline, CDR1 is SGHRS and CDR2 is YFSETQ. V trimming: 2 bases; J trimming: 8 bases; junction bases outside the gene matches: 14. This CDR3 is 17 amino acids long. The CDR3: CASSLGVASGEVDEQFF. The CDR3 DNA is TGCGCCAGCAGCTTAGGGGTTGCTAGCGGGGAGGTAGATGAGCAGTTCTTC. The full variable domain, its missing parts supplied by reference TRBV5-1 and TRBJ2-1, is KAGVTQTPRYLIKTRGQQVTLSCSPISGHRSVSWYQQTPGQGLQFLFEYFSETQRNKGNFPGRFSGRQFSNSRSEMNVSTLELGDSALYLCASSLGVASGEVDEQFFGPGTRLTVL.

V usage is TRBV3-1 (or the pseudogene TRBV3-2) and J usage is TRBJ2-2; D is unresolved. CDR3 length equals 13 residues. In germline, CDR1 is LGHDT, CDR2 YNNKEL (reference sequence). Written as DNA, the CDR3 is TGTGCAACAAAATACCGAATCACCGGGGAGCTGTTTTTT. It is translated as CATKYRITGELFF.

This clone was seen only once. The rearrangement joins TRBV7-2 to TRBJ2-7, with 9 bases fitting TRBD2. J lost 0 bases, V lost 8 bases, and 5 bases had no gene match. The CDR3 loop spans 14 amino acids. Germline V gene sequence: CDR1 SGHTA, CDR2 FQGNSA. In DNA form, the CDR3 reads TGTGCCAGCGGGCGCGGGGGGGCCTCCTACGAGCAGTACTTC. Encoded protein: CASGRGGASYEQYF.

V gene TRBV6-1 combines with J gene TRBJ2-7; D might be TRBD1 (5 bases). There are 14 residues in the CDR3. Trimming removed 2 bases at V and 4 bases at J, with 12 bases between. CDR1 is MNHNS and CDR2 is SASEGT in the germline V gene. The CDR3 loop is CASSEQGPRYEQYF. DNA for the CDR3: TGTGCCAGCAGTGAACAGGGCCCCAGGTACGAGCAGTACTTC.

This sequence joins TRBV5-1 and TRBJ2-1, with 8 bases lining up with TRBD1. Looked up from germline, CDR1 is SGHRS and CDR2 is YFSETQ. This CDR3 has 18 residues. The V gene end was trimmed by 1 base and the J gene end by 2 bases; junction bases not matched to a gene: 11. The CDR3 spells CASSLPKRTGSTYNEQFF. The CDR3 DNA follows: TGCGCCAGCAGCTTGCCAAAACGGACAGGGAGCACCTACAATGAGCAGTTCTTC.

This clone was found a few times. This CDR3 reads CASRLTGDSEAFF. The CDR3 region has the DNA TGTGCCAGCAGGCTAACAGGGGACTCTGAAGCTTTCTTT. The chain recombines TRBV12-3 or TRBV12-4 with TRBJ1-1, with TRBD1 matching 7 bases. V was pared by 6 bases and J by 6 bases, with 7 bases of the junction left unmatched. The CDR3 has 13 residues.

The chain joins TRBV11-2 to TRBJ1-4; 7 positions match TRBD1. V lost 4 bases and J lost 8; bases outside the gene matches: 7. The length of the CDR3 is 14 residues. Germline CDR1 reads SGHAT; CDR2 reads FQNNGV. The CDR3 region is CASSSTGIGEKLFF. CDR3 DNA sequence: TGTGCCAGCAGCTCGACAGGGATCGGGGAAAAACTGTTTTTT. The full variable domain, with the rest looked up from reference TRBV11-2 and TRBJ1-4, is EAGVAQSPRYKIIEKRQSVAFWCNPISGHATLYWYQQILGQGPKLLIQFQNNGVVDDSQLPKDRFSAERLKGVDSTLKIQPAKLEDSAVYLCASSSTGIGEKLFFGSGTQLSVL.

This chain links TRBV10-2 with TRBJ1-2, with 9 nucleotides matching TRBD1. The CDR3 has 15 residues. Per the germline V gene, CDR1 is WSHSY and CDR2 is SAAADI. J lost 3 bases, V lost 3 bases, and 5 bases had no gene match. The CDR3 reads CASSDRDRAYYGYTF. The CDR3 DNA reads as TGCGCCAGCAGTGACCGGGACAGGGCCTACTATGGCTACACCTTC.

This rearrangement joins TRBV11-3 to TRBJ1-5, with 10 positions matching TRBD1. After removal of 0 bases from V and 3 bases from J, the junction contained 8 bases not matched to a gene. The CDR3 is 18 amino acids. CDR1 and CDR2 from the germline V gene are SGHNT and YENEEA. The CDR3 region has the DNA TGTGCCAGCAGCTTAGAAGACAGGGGGCCGTGGCCCAATCAGCCCCAGCATTTT. Residues: CASSLEDRGPWPNQPQHF.

This chain uses TRBV18 with TRBJ1-5; 11 positions agree with TRBD1. The CDR3 runs to 14 residues. Germline V gene lookup returns CDR1 KGHSH and CDR2 LQKENI. J was trimmed by 6 bases and V by 5 bases; bases with no gene match: 3. In nucleotides, the CDR3 is TGTGCCAGCTCAGCCGGGACAGGGGGTCAGCCCCAGCATTTT. Its translation is CASSAGTGGQPQHF.

This chain connects TRBV9 to TRBJ1-2, with D possibly TRBD1 on 5 matching bases. The length of the CDR3 is 15 residues. Germline V CDR1 and CDR2: SGDLS, YYNGEE. V lost 0 bases and J 2 bases, leaving 11 bases between the germline ends. DNA of the CDR3: TGTGCCAGCAGCGTAGGTCCCCAGGGAAACTATGGCTACACCTTC. Translating it yields CASSVGPQGNYGYTF.

CDR3 sequence: CASSSSQGSTGGREQYF. CDR3 DNA: TGTGCCAGCAGCTCCTCTCAGGGAAGCACAGGGGGCCGCGAGCAGTACTTC. The rearrangement links TRBV7-9 to TRBJ2-7, with TRBD1 identical over 9 bases. Germline CDR1 is SEHNR and CDR2 is FQNEAQ (reference sequence). V lost 4 bases, J lost 6 bases, and 16 bases stayed unmatched. This CDR3 spans 17 amino acids.